The clone carrying this T cell receptor (beta chain) occurred a few times. Its antigen remains unknown. Trimming removed 3 bases at V and 7 bases at J, with 10 bases between. Per germline, CDR1 SGHTA and CDR2 FQGNSA. The CDR3 runs 13 residues. Reverse transcription of all isolated RNA meant that expressed TCRB transcripts were sequenced. Sequenced by immunoSEQ multiplex PCR; TCRdb stores in-frame clones only, minus some. The sample shows some 240,000 clones, around 16% of them seen only once. This entry comes from a study of beta chain features in type 1 diabetes. Study-level findings and limits: Type 1 diabetes patients showed a moderate but significant shortening of TCRB CDR3s in all four CD4+ subsets.

The sample taken for sequencing was naive CD4+ T cells from blood. This receptor was identified in a man aged 25-40 years with type 1 diabetes. The chain uses TRBV7-2 and TRBJ2-4, with a tentative D call TRBD2 (6 bases). The chain's CDR3 is CASSFGRANIQYF. DNA for the CDR3: TGTGCCAGCAGCTTCGGGAGAGCCAACATTCAGTACTTC. The full variable domain, rest sourced from reference TRBV7-2 and TRBJ2-4, is GAGVSQSPSNKVTEKGKDVELRCDPISGHTALYWYRQSLGQGLEFLIYFQGNSAPDKSGLPSDRFSAERTGGSVSTLTIQRTQQEDSAVYLCASSFGRANIQYFGAGTRLSVL.